This T cell receptor beta chain derives from a study of T-cell memory formation after mild COVID-19 (dated by TCRdb to about 2021). Looking at the study overall: Most TCR sequence clusters were specific to one of the two donors. In two donors, T-cell clones that expanded and contracted after mild COVID-19 were followed by sequencing TCRalpha and TCRbeta repertoires longitudinally. Two young, previously healthy adult volunteers, one female and one male, were included in the cohort. The paper as a whole reports these results and caveats: SARS-CoV-2 specificity of the second-wave clones peaking on day 37 was not confirmed. Balanced CD4/CD8 phenotypes were observed for clones contracting from day 15 to 85, whereas a bias towards CD4+ was observed for a second wave of clones expanding from day 15 to 37. Only two mild cases were covered by the study, and larger cohorts that include severe cases with pre-infection samples were considered necessary. Some responding clones were detected in pre-infection memory, which suggested that pre-existing cross-reactive memory T cells had joined the SARS-CoV-2 response. Contracting CD4+ clones turned up mainly in the CM and EM memory subsets, whereas EMRA was where CD8+ clones were enriched.

The instrument was an Illumina NovaSeq 6000. TCRalpha and TCRbeta cDNA libraries were built by 5'RACE with constant-segment primers, adding sample barcodes and unique molecular identifiers. RNA was extracted from every sample with Trizol reagent. Libraries were amplified in two PCR steps, with a second sample barcode and Illumina TruSeq adapters added in the second step. Libraries were sequenced on an Illumina NovaSeq with 2 x 150 bp paired-end reads. As for the original processing: With migec v1.2.7, reads were demultiplexed and then collapsed into UMI-guided consensus sequences. Using mixcr v2.1.11, UMI consensuses were aligned to TRA and TRB V and J templates and then assembled into clonotypes. Clonotypes were classified as expanded or contracted when called significant by both edgeR and NoisET, with noise models trained on biological replicates. For edgeR calls, a false discovery rate-adjusted p below 0.01 and a log2 fold-change threshold of 1 were applied. As an exploratory analysis of dynamics, max-normalized trajectories of the 1000 most abundant clonotypes were examined with PCA combined with hierarchical clustering. The CD4 or CD8 phenotype of responding clones was assigned using the separately sequenced CD4+ and CD8+ repertoires. The public reads were run again by TCRdb, first through fastp at Q25 and then through MiXCR, and only productive beta chains were kept. Rows are unified per CDR3 protein, each entry keeping the most common DNA and genes. The V and J calls, along with clone size, are taken from TCRdb and not from the paper's own processing. The sample data list 400,000 or so distinct CDR3 sequences, and 15% to 25% of these were observed just once. The ten largest account for 7.5% to 10% of the sample.

Ficoll-Paque density gradient centrifugation was used to isolate PBMCs. As encoded in the germline V gene, CDR1 is SGHRS while CDR2 is YFSETQ. Cut back by 0 bases and 6 bases, the V and J ends lie 12 bases apart. Including cysteine and phenylalanine, the CDR3 has 14 amino acids. Solely the CDR3 DNA is kept, with 42 bases framed from the first base. In regard to this clonotype: Its antigen remains unidentified. There are no base qualities to consult, and no much larger clone falls within one base.

The chain is made from TRBV5-1 and TRBJ1-1, with the D gene too uncertain to name. This clonotype originated in an adult woman who had mild COVID-19 (a few samples of this study predate the infection). The sample titles of this study are shuffled in the database, so cell type and time point are left out; the donor was told from shared clones. Sequenced input: PBMCs or a T cell subset sorted from them (not recorded which). The DNA is as follows: TGCGCCAGCAGCTTGGTCGGAACCAAACCTGAAGCTTTCTTT. The encoded protein is CASSLVGTKPEAFF.